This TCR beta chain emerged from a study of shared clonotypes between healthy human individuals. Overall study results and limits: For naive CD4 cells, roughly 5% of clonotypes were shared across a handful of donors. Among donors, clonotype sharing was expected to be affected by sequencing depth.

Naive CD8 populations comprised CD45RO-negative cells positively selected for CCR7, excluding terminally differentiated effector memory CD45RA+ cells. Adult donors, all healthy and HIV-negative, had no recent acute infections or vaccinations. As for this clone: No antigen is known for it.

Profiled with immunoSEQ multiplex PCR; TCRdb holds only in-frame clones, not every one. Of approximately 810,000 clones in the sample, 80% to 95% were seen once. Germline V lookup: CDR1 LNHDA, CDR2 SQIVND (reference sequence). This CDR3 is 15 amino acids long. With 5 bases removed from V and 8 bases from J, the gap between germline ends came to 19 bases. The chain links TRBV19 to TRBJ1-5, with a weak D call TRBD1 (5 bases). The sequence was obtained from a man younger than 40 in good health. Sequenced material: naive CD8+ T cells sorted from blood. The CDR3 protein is CASSEGPGFGEPQHF. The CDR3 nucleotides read TGTGCCAGTAGTGAGGGACCGGGTTTTGGGGAGCCCCAGCATTTT.